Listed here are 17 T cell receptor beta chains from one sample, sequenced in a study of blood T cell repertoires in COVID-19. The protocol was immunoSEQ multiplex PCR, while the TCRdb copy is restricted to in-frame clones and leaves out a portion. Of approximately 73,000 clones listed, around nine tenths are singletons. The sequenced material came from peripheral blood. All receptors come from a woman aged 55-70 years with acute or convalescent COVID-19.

CDR3 amino acids: CATRQRTEAFF. CDR3 nucleotides: TGTGCCACAAGGCAGAGGACTGAAGCTTTCTTT. The chain combines TRBV2 with TRBJ1-1; D not certain. The CDR3 totals 11 residues. Trimming pared 10 bases from V and 5 bases from J, leaving 11 bases between. Germline CDR1 SNHLY, CDR2 FYNNEI.

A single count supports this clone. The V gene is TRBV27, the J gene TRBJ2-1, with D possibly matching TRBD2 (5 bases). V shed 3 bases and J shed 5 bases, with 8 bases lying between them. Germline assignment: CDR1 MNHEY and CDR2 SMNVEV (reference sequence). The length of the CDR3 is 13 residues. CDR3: CASSFKADNEQFF. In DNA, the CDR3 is TGTGCCAGCAGTTTCAAAGCGGACAATGAGCAGTTCTTC.

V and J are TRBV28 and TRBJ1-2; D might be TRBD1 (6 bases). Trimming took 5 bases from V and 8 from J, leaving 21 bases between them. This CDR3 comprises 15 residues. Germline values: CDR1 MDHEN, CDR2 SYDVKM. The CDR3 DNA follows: TGTGCCAGCAGTCAGAACAGGGCGGGGGACTCCGGCTACACCTTC. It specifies CASSQNRAGDSGYTF.

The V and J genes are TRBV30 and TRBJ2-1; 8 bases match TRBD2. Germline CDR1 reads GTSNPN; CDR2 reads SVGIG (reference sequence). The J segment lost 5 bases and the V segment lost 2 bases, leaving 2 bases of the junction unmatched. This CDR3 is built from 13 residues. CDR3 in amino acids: CAWSKLADNEQFF. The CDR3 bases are TGTGCCTGGAGTAAACTAGCGGACAATGAGCAGTTCTTC.

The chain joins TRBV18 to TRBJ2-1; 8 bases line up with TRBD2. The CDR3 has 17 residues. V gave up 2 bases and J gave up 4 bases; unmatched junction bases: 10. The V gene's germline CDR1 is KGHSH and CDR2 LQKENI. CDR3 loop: CASSPYGLAETYNEQFF. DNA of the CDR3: TGTGCCAGCTCACCATATGGACTAGCAGAGACTTACAATGAGCAGTTCTTC.

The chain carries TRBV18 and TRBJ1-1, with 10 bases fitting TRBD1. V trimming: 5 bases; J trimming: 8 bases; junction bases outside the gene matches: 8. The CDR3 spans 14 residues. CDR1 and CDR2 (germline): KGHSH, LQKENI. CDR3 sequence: CASSAGQGRVEAFF. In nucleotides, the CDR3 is TGTGCCAGCTCAGCGGGACAGGGGAGAGTAGAAGCTTTCTTT.

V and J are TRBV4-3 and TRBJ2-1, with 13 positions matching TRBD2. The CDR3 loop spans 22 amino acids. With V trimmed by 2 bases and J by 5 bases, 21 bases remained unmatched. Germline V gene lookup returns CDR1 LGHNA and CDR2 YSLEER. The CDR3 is CASSQSIPGLAGMVGAHNEQFF. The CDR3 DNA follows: TGCGCCAGCAGCCAATCTATTCCGGGACTAGCGGGGATGGTGGGCGCGCACAATGAGCAGTTCTTC.

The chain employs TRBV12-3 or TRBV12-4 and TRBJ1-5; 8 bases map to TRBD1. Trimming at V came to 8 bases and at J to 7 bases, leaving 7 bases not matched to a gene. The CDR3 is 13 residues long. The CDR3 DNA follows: TGTGCCAGCTCCAGGGGGCGCGGACAGCCCCAGCATTTT. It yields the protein CASSRGRGQPQHF.

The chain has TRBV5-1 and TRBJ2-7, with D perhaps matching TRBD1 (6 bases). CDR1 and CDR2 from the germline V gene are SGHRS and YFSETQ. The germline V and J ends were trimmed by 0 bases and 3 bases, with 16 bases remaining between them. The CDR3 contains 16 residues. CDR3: CASSLAIGQINYEQYF. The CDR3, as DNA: TGCGCCAGCAGCTTGGCCATCGGACAGATCAACTACGAGCAGTACTTC.

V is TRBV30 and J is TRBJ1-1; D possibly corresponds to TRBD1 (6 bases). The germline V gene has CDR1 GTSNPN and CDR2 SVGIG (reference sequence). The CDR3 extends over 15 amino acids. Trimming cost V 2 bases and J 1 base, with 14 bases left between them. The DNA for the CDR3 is TGTGCCTGGAGTAGGACGGACAGATCGAACACTGAAGCTTTCTTT. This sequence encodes CAWSRTDRSNTEAFF.

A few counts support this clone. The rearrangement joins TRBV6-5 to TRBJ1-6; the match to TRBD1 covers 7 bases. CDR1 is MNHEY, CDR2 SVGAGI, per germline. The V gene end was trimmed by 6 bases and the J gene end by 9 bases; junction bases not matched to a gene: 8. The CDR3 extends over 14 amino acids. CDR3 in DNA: TGTGCCAGCAGCCTAGACAGGGATCTTTCACCCCTCCACTTT. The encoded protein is CASSLDRDLSPLHF.

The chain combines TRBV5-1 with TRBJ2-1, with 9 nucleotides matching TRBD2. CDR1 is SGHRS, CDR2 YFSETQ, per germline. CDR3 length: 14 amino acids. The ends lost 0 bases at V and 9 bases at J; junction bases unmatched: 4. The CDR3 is CASSLDPAGGEQFF. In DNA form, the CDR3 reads TGCGCCAGCAGCTTGGATCCAGCGGGAGGTGAGCAGTTCTTC.

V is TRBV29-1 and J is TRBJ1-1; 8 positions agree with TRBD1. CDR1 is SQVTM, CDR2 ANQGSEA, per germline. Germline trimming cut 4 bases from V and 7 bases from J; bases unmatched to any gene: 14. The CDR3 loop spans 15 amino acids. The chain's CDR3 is CSVAGTGKDNGEAFF. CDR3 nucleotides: TGCAGCGTTGCGGGGACAGGAAAGGACAACGGTGAAGCTTTCTTT.

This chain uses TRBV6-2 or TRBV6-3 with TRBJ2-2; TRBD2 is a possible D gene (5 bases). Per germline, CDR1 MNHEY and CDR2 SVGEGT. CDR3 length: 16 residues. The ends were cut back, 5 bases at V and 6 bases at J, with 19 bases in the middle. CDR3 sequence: CASSSPEPHGAGELFF. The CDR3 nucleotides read TGTGCCAGCAGTAGTCCCGAACCGCACGGGGCCGGGGAGCTGTTTTTT.

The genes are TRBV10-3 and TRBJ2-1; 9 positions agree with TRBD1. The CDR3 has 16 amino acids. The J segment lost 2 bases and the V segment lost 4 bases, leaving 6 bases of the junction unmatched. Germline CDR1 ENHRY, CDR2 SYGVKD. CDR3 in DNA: TGTGCCATCAGTGTAGGGGGGACAGGGCCCTACAATGAGCAGTTCTTC. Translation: CAISVGGTGPYNEQFF.

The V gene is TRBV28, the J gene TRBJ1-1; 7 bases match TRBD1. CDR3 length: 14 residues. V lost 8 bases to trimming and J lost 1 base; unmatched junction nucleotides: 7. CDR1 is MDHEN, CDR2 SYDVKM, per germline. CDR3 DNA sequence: TGTGCCAGCTCGCCGGGACAGACGAACACTGAAGCTTTCTTT. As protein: CASSPGQTNTEAFF.

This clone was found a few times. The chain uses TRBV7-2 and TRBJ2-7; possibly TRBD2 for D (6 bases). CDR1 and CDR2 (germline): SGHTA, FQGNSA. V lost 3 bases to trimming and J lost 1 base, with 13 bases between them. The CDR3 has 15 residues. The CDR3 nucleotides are TGTGCCAGCAGCTTTTGGGGGGACCCGTCCTACGAGCAGTACTTC. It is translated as CASSFWGDPSYEQYF.